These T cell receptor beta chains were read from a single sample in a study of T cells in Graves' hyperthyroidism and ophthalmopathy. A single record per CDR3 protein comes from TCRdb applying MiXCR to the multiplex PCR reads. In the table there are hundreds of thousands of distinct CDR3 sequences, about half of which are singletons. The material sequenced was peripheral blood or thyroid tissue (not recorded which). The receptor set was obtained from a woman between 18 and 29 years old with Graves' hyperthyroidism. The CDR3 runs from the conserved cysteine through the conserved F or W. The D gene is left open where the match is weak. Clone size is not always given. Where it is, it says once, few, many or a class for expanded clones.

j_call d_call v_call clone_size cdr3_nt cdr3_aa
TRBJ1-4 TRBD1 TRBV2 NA TGTGCCAGCAGTGAAAGGACAGGAGGGGAAGAAAAACTGTTTTTT CASSERTGGEEKLFF
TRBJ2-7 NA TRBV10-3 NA TGTGCCATCAGTGAGGAGGACTTC CAISEEDF
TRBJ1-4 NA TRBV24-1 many TGTGCCACCAGTGATTCCACAGGGCCTAATAATGAAAAACTGTTTTTT CATSDSTGPNNEKLFF
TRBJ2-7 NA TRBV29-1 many TGCAGCGTTGAGCGATCCTACGAGCAGTACTTC CSVERSYEQYF
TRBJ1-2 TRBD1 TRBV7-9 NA TGTGCCAGCAGCTTGTCCTTCAGACAGGGGGCGAATGGCTACACCTTC CASSLSFRQGANGYTF
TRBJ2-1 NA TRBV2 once TGTGCCAGCGGGCGGGACCTAGGGGGTGAGCAGTTCTTC CASGRDLGGEQFF
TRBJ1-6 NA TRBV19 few TGTGCCAGTAGTATTGGGGGGATTTCACCCCTCCACTTT CASSIGGISPLHF
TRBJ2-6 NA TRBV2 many TGTGCCAGCAGTGAGCACAGGGTTCCCTCTGGGGCCAACGTCCTGACTTTC CASSEHRVPSGANVLTF
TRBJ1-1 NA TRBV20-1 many TGCAGTGCTAGCCCCCCGTGGACTGAAGCTTTCTTT CSASPPWTEAFF
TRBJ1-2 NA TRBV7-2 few TGTGCCAGCAGCTTAGTTGCGGGGTACGGCTACACCTTC CASSLVAGYGYTF
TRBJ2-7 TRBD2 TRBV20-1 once TGCAGTGCTAGCGGGAGGGCTGCCGGAGAGCAGTACTTC CSASGRAAGEQYF
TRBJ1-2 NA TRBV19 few TGTGCCAGTAGTATATCCCACAGGGACGGCTACACCTTC CASSISHRDGYTF
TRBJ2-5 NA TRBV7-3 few TGTGCCAGCAGACCCTGGAGGGGGCAAGAGACCCAGTACTTC CASRPWRGQETQYF
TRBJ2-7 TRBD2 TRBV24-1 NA TGTGCCACCAGTGAACCGGGACTAGCGGGAGGCCGTGACGAGCAGTACTTC CATSEPGLAGGRDEQYF
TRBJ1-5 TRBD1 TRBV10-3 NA TGTGCCATCAGTGAGGCGGACAGGGGCGGTCAGCCCCAGCATTTT CAISEADRGGQPQHF
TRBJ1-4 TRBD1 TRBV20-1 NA TGCGGTGCTAGAGTCCCCCGACAGGGAGTGCTGTTTTTT CGARVPRQGVLFF
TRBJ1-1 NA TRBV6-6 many TGTGCCAGCAGTCGAACAGGAGGTATGAACACTGAAGCTTTCTTT CASSRTGGMNTEAFF
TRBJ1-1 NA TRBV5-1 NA TGTGCCAGCAGCTTGGCCTTCGGGGTCACTGAAGCTTTCTTT CASSLAFGVTEAFF
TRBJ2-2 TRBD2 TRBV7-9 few TGTGCCAGCAGCTTAGGGGGAGGGAGCACCGGGGAGCTGTTTTTT CASSLGGGSTGELFF
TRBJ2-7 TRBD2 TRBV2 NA TGTGCCAGCAGCTCGGTTGAGCTAGCGGGAGGAACCTACGAGCAGTACTTC CASSSVELAGGTYEQYF
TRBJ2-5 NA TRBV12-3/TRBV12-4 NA TGTGCCAGCAGTCCGATGGAGGAGACCCAGTACTTC CASSPMEETQYF
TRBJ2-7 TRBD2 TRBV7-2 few TGCGCCAGCAGCCAAGGACTAGAGCCCTACGAGCAGTACTTC CASSQGLEPYEQYF
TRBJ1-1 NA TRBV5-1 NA TGCGCCAGCAGCTGGGACACATCTTTCTTT CASSWDTSFF
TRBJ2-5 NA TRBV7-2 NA TGTGCCAGCAGCAACCGGGGTTGGGAGACCCAGTACTTC CASSNRGWETQYF
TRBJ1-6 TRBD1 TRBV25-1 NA TGTGCCAGCAGTGAATTTCCGAAGGTGCCCGAGGGACAGAACTCCTATAATTCACCCCTCCACTTT CASSEFPKVPEGQNSYNSPLHF
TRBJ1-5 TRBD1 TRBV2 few TGTGCCAGCAGTCCGGACAGGGGGGTTGATCAGCCCCAGCATTTT CASSPDRGVDQPQHF
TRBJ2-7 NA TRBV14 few TGTGCCAGCAGCCATCTCTCAAGAGACCAAGGCTACGAGCAGTACTTC CASSHLSRDQGYEQYF
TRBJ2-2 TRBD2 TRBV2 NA TGTGCCAGCAGCCTAGCGGGGCCGAACACCGGGGAGCTGTTTTTT CASSLAGPNTGELFF